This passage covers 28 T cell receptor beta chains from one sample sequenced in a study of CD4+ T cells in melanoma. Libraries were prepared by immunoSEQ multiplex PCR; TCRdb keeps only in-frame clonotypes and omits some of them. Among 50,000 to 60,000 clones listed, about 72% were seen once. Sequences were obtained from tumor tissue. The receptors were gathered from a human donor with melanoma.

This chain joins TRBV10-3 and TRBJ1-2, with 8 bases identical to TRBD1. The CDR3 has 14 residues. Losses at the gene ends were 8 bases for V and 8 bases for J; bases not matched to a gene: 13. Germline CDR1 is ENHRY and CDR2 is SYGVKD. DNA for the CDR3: TGTGCCATCTCCAACCCTGACAGGGGCAGAGGCTACACCTTC. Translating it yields CAISNPDRGRGYTF.

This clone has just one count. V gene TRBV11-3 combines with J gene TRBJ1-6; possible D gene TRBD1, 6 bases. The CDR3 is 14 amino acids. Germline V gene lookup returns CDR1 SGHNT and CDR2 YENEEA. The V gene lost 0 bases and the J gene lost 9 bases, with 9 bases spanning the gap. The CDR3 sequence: CASSLDPRGSPLHF. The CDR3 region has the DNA TGTGCCAGCAGCTTAGATCCCAGGGGTTCACCCCTCCACTTT.

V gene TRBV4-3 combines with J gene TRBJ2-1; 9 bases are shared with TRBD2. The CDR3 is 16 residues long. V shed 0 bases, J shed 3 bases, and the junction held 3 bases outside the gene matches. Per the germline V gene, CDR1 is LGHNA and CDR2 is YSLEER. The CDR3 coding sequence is TGCGCCAGCAGCCAAGAACTAGCGGGCCTCTACAATGAGCAGTTCTTC. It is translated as CASSQELAGLYNEQFF.

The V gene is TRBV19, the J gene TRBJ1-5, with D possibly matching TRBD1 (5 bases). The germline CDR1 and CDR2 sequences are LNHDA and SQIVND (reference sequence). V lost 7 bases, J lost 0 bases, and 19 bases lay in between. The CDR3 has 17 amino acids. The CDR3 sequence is CASNTPGALDSNQPQHF. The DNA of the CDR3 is TGTGCCAGTAACACCCCTGGGGCGCTTGATAGCAATCAGCCCCAGCATTTT.

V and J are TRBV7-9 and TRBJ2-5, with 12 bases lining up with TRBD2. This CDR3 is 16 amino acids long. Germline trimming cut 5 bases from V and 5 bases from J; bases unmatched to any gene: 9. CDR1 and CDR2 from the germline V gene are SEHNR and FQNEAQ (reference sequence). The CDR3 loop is CASSDGLAGNGETQYF. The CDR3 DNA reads TGTGCCAGCAGCGACGGACTAGCGGGAAACGGGGAGACCCAGTACTTC.

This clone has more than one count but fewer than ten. In nucleotides, the CDR3 is TGTGCCAGCAGCCGGTCTGCGAGCTCCTATAATTCACCCCTCCACTTT. Translated, it gives CASSRSASSYNSPLHF. The chain carries TRBV14 and TRBJ1-6; no reliable D call. Per germline, CDR1 SGHDN and CDR2 FVKESK. V was clipped by 4 bases and J by 0 bases, with 10 bases between them. The CDR3 runs 16 residues.

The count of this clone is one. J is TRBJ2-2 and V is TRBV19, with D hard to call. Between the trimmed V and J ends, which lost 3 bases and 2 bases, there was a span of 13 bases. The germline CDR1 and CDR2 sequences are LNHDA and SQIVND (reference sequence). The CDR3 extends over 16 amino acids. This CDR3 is CASSIGFQINTGELFF. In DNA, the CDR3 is TGTGCCAGTAGTATCGGTTTCCAAATTAACACCGGGGAGCTGTTTTTT. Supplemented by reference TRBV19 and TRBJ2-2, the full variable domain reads DGGITQSPKYLFRKEGQNVTLSCEQNLNHDAMYWYRQDPGQGLRLIYYSQIVNDFQKGDIAEGYSVSREKKESFPLTVTSAQKNPTAFYLCASSIGFQINTGELFFGEGSRLTVL.

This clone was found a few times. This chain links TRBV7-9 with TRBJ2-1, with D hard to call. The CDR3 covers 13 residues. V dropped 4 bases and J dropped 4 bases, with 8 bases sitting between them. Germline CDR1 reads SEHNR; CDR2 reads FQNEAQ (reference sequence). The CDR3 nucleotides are TGTGCCAGCAGCTCAGTTGGATACAATGAGCAGTTCTTC. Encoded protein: CASSSVGYNEQFF.

The CDR3 is CAIRTANYGYTF. The CDR3 DNA is TGTGCCATCAGGACGGCTAACTATGGCTACACCTTC. The V and J genes are TRBV10-3 and TRBJ1-2; D gene ambiguous. The length of the CDR3 is 12 residues. The ends were cut back, 6 bases at V and 0 bases at J, with 5 bases in the middle. Germline V gives CDR1 ENHRY, CDR2 SYGVKD.

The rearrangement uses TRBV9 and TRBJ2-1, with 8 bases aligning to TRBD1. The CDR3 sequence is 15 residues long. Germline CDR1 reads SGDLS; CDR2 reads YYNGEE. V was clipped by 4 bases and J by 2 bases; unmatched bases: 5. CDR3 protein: CASSPRDRTYNEQFF. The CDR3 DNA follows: TGTGCCAGCAGCCCGCGGGACAGGACCTACAATGAGCAGTTCTTC.

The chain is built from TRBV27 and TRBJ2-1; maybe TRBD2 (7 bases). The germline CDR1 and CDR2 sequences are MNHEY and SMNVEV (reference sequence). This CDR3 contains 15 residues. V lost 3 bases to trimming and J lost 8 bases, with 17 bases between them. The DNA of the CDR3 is TGTGCCAGCAGTTTTGTTGGGGGGGCCGGGTATGAGCAGTTCTTC. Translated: CASSFVGGAGYEQFF.

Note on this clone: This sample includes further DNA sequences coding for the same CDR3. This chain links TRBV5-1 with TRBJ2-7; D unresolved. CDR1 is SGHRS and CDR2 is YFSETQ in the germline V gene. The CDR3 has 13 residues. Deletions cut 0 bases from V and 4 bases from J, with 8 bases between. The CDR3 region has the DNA TGCGCCAGCAGCTTGGAAACATCGTACGAGCAGTACTTC. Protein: CASSLETSYEQYF.

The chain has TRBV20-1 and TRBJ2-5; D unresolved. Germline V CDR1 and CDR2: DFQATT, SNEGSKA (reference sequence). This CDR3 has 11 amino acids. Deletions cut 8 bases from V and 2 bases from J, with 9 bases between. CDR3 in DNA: TGCAGTTCCGGGCCTCAAGAGACCCAGTACTTC. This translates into CSSGPQETQYF.

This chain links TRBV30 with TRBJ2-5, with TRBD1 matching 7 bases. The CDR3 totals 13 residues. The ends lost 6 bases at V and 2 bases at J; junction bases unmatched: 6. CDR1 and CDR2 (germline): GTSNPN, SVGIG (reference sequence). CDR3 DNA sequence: TGTGCCTGCCTGAGACAGGGACAAGAGACCCAGTACTTC. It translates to CACLRQGQETQYF.

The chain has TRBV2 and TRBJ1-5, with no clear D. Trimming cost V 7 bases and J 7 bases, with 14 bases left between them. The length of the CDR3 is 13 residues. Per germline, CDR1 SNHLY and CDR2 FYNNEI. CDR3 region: CASTLGSGQPQHF. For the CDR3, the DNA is TGTGCCAGCACCCTCGGTTCAGGACAGCCCCAGCATTTT.

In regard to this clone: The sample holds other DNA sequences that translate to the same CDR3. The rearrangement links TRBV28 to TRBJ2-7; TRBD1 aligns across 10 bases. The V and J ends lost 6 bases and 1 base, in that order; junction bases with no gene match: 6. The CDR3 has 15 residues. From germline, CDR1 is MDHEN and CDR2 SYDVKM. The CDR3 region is CASRPGTGASYEQYF. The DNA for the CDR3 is TGTGCCAGCAGGCCCGGGACAGGGGCTTCCTACGAGCAGTACTTC.

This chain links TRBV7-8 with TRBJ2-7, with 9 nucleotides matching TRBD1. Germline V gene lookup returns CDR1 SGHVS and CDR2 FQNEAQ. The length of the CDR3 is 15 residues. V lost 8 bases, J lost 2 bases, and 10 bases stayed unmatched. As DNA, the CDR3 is TGTGCCAGCGTGGAGGGACAGGGAACAGCCTACGAGCAGTACTTC. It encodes CASVEGQGTAYEQYF.

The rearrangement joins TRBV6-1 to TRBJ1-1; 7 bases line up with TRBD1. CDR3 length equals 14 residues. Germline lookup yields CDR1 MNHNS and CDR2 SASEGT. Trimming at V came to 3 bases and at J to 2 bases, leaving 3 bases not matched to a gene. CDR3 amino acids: CASSDGTANTEAFF. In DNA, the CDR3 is TGTGCCAGCAGTGACGGGACAGCCAACACTGAAGCTTTCTTT.

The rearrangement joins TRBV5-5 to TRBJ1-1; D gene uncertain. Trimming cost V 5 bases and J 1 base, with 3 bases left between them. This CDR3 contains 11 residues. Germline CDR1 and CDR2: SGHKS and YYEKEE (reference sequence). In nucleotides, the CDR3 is TGTGCCAGCAGTGAGAACACTGAAGCTTTCTTT. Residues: CASSENTEAFF.

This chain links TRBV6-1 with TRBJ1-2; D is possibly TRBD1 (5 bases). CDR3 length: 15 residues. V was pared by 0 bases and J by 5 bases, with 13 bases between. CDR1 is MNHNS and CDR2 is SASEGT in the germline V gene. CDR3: CASSEAQQGRYGYTF. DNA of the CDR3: TGTGCCAGCAGTGAAGCGCAGCAGGGTCGGTATGGCTACACCTTC.

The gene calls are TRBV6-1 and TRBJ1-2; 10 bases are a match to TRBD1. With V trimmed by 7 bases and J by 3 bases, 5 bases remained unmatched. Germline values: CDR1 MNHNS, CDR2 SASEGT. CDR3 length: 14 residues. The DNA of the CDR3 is TGTGCCAGCATTGGACAGGGGGGCGACTATGGCTACACCTTC. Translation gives CASIGQGGDYGYTF.

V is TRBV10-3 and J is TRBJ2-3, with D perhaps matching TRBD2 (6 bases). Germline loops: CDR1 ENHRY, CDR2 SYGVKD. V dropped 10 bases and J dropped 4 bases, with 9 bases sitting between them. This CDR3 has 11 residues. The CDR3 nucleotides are TGTGCCACGAGGGAGGCAGATACGCAGTATTTT. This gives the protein CATREADTQYF.

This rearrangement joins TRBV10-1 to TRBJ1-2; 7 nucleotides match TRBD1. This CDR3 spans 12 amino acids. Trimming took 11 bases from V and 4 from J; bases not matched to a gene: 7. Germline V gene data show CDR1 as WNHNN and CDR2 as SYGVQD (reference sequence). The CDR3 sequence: CALGRGPYGYTF. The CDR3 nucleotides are TGCGCCCTCGGGAGGGGGCCCTATGGCTACACCTTC.

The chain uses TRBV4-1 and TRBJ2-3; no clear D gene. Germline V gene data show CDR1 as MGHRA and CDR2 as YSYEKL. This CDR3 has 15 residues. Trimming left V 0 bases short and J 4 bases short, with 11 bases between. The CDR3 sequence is CASSQEETSPDTQYF. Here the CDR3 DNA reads TGCGCCAGCAGCCAAGAAGAGACATCACCAGATACGCAGTATTTT.

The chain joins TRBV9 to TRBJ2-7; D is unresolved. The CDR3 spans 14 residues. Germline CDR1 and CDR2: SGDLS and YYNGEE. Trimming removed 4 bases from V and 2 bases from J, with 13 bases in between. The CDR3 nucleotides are TGTGCCAGCAGCCCTACTTCTGGCCCCTACGAGCAGTACTTC. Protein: CASSPTSGPYEQYF.

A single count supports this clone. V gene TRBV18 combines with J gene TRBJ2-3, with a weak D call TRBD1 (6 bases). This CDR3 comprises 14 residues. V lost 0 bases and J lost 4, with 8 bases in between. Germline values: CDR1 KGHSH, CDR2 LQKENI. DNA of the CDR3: TGTGCCAGCTCACCACCGGGGGCCCCAGATACGCAGTATTTT. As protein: CASSPPGAPDTQYF.

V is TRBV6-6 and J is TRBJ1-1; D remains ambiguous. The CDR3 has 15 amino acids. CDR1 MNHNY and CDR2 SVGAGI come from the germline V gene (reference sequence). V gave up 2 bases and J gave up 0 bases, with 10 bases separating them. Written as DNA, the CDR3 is TGTGCCAGCAGTTACACCAGTTCGATGAACACTGAAGCTTTCTTT. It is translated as CASSYTSSMNTEAFF.

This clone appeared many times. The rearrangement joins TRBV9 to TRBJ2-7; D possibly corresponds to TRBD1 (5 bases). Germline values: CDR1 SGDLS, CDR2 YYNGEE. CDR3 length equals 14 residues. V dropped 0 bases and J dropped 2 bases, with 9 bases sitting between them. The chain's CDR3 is CASSVDDSPYEQYF. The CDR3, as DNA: TGTGCCAGCAGCGTAGACGACAGCCCCTACGAGCAGTACTTC.